This paragraph reports one T cell receptor beta chain. Its matching antigen is unknown. TCRdb's copy holds only in-frame clones and misses some; the assay was immunoSEQ multiplex PCR. This sample carries 70,000 to 95,000 clones, just over 85% of them seen once, and the ten largest clones take 5.6%. V lost 3 bases and J lost 4, with 9 bases in between. Germline lookup yields CDR1 LNHDA and CDR2 SQIVND (reference sequence). This CDR3 is 13 amino acids long. The source of the sample is a study of T cell responses to AZD1222 COVID-19 vaccine. Overall study findings and caveats: It was only after the peak T cell response that any repertoires were sampled. Most donors were white British, females outnumbered males, and clonal diversity was possibly underestimated.

This chain joins TRBV19 and TRBJ1-2; weak D call: TRBD1 (5 bases). The material was peripheral blood, obtained 28 days after the second AZD1222 dose. The sequence derives from an adult who received the AZD1222 COVID-19 vaccine. For the CDR3, the DNA is TGTGCCAGTAGTATGGGAGGGGCCTATGGCTACACCTTC. It translates to CASSMGGAYGYTF. The full variable domain, completed using reference TRBV19 and TRBJ1-2, is DGGITQSPKYLFRKEGQNVTLSCEQNLNHDAMYWYRQDPGQGLRLIYYSQIVNDFQKGDIAEGYSVSREKKESFPLTVTSAQKNPTAFYLCASSMGGAYGYTFGSGTRLTVV.